This TCR beta chain was captured in a study of blood T cell repertoires in COVID-19. Study at large: The samples span acute and convalescent COVID-19 from the United States, Italy and Spain.

How the authors handled the data: Quantification of nucleated cells was approximated via reference gene primer amplification. Sequencing used immunoSEQ multiplex PCR; TCRdb keeps in-frame clones, though not all of them. Clonal size and the V and J genes are those of that table, whereas D and trimming came from the DNA. The table shows about 310,000 clones, with about nine tenths occurring only once. V lost 4 bases and J lost 8, with 13 bases in between. The CDR3 contains 13 residues. The germline V gene has CDR1 SGHRS and CDR2 YFSETQ. The chain couples TRBV5-1 to TRBJ1-3; D is possibly TRBD1 (5 bases). The TCR comes from a man in his forties or fifties with active or convalescent COVID-19. Source material: peripheral blood. In DNA form, the CDR3 reads TGCGCCAGCAGCCCCCAGGGAGGGGACACCATATATTTT. Amino acids: CASSPQGGDTIYF. The whole variable domain, remainder taken from reference TRBV5-1 and TRBJ1-3, is KAGVTQTPRYLIKTRGQQVTLSCSPISGHRSVSWYQQTPGQGLQFLFEYFSETQRNKGNFPGRFSGRQFSNSRSEMNVSTLELGDSALYLCASSPQGGDTIYFGEGSWLTVV.